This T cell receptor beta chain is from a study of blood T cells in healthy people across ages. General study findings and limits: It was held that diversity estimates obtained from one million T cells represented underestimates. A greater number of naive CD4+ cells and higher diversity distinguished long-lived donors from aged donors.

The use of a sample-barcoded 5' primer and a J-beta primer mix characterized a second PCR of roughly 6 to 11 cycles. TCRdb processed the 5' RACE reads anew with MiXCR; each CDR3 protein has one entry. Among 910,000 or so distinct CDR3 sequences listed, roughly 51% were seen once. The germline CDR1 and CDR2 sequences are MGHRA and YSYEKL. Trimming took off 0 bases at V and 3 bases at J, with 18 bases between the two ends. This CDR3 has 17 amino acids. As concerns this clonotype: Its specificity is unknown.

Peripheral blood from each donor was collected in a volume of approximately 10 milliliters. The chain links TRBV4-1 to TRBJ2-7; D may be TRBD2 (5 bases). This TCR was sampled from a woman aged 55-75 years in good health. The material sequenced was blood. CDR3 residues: CASSQDHGIERNYEQYF. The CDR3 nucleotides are TGCGCCAGCAGCCAAGATCATGGAATCGAGCGGAACTACGAGCAGTACTTC.